The source of this TCR beta chain is a study of PD-L1 blockade in urothelial cancer. Turning to the study itself: Bladder-origin urothelial cancer in males described about 85% of the 29 patients. Between 0 and 3 prior chemotherapy regimens had been given to patients. The median T cell count in blood samples was about 140,000.

Time point described: peripheral blood 6 weeks after treatment start. Metastatic or locally advanced urothelial carcinoma was present in the patients. The table came from immunoSEQ multiplex PCR; TCRdb's copy has only in-frame clones and leaves some out. The table records tens of thousands of clones, under 90% of them present only once. The length of the CDR3 is 16 residues. Losses at the gene ends were 0 bases for V and 5 bases for J; bases not matched to a gene: 4. Germline assignment: CDR1 KGHSH and CDR2 LQKENI. The clonotype was recovered from a man between 65 and 79 years old with urothelial cancer. The source was PBMCs, collected around atezolizumab (anti-PD-L1) treatment. The chain links TRBV18 to TRBJ2-1; 10 bases line up with TRBD2. CDR3 in amino acids: CASSPPDGLADNEQFF. Written as DNA, the CDR3 is TGTGCCAGCTCACCACCAGATGGACTAGCGGACAATGAGCAGTTCTTC.